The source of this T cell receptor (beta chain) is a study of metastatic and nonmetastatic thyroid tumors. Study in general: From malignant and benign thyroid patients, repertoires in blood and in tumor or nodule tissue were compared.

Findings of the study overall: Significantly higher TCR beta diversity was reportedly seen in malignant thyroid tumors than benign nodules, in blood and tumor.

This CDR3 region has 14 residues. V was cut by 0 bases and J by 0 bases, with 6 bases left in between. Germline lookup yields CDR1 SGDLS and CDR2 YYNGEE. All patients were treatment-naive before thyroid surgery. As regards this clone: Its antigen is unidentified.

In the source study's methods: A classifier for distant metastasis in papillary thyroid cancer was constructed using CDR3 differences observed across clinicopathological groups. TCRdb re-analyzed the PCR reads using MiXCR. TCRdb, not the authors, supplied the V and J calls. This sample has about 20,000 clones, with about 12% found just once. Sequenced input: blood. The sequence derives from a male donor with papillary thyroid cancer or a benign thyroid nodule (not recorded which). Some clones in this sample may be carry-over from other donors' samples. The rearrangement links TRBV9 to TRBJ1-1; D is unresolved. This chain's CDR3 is CASSVDSMNTEAFF. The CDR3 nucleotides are TGTGCCAGCAGCGTAGACAGCATGAACACTGAAGCTTTCTTT. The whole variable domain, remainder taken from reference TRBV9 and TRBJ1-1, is DSGVTQTPKHLITATGQRVTLRCSPRSGDLSVYWYQQSLDQGLQFLIQYYNGEERAKGNILERFSAQQFPDLHSELNLSSLELGDSALYFCASSVDSMNTEAFFGQGTRLTVV.